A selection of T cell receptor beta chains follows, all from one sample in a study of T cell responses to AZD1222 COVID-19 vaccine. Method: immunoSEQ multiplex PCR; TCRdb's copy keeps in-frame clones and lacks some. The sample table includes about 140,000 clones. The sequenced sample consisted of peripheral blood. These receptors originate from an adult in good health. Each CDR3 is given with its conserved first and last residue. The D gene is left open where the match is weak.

CDR3: CATSDFPDTQYF
DNA: TGTGCCACCAGTGATTTTCCAGATACGCAGTATTTT
D: .
J: TRBJ2-3
V: TRBV24-1

CDR3: CSVGGGGYGYTF
DNA: TGCAGCGTTGGAGGGGGCGGTTATGGCTACACCTTC
D: TRBD1
J: TRBJ1-2
V: TRBV29-1

CDR3: CASREGRLNTEAFF
DNA: TGTGCCAGCAGGGAGGGACGGTTGAACACTGAAGCTTTCTTT
D: .
J: TRBJ1-1
V: TRBV2

CDR3: CAWSPDRKEAFF
DNA: TGTGCCTGGAGCCCGGACAGGAAAGAAGCTTTCTTT
D: TRBD1
J: TRBJ1-1
V: TRBV30

CDR3: CATSVRGSSSGANVLTF
DNA: TGTGCCACCTCCGTAAGGGGGTCGTCCTCTGGGGCCAACGTCCTGACTTTC
D: .
J: TRBJ2-6
V: TRBV2

CDR3: CASSLGGTGSNEQYF
DNA: TGTGCCAGCAGCTTAGGTGGGACAGGGAGTAACGAGCAGTACTTC
D: TRBD1
J: TRBJ2-7
V: TRBV7-2

CDR3: CATSSGTNPYGYTF
DNA: TGTGCCACCAGCAGTGGAACAAACCCCTATGGCTACACCTTC
D: .
J: TRBJ1-2
V: TRBV15

CDR3: CASSSPGQGGQPQHF
DNA: TGTGCCAGCAGCTCACCTGGGCAGGGTGGTCAGCCCCAGCATTTT
D: .
J: TRBJ1-5
V: TRBV11-3

CDR3: CASSPPVQGRNQPQHF
DNA: TGTGCCAGCTCACCACCGGTACAGGGCCGCAATCAGCCCCAGCATTTT
D: .
J: TRBJ1-5
V: TRBV18

CDR3: CASSEALIAGGLETQYF
DNA: TGTGCCAGCAGTGAAGCGCTTATAGCGGGGGGGCTAGAGACCCAGTACTTC
D: TRBD2
J: TRBJ2-5
V: TRBV6-1

CDR3: CSASGGFENQPQHF
DNA: TGCAGTGCTAGTGGCGGGTTCGAAAATCAGCCCCAGCATTTT
D: .
J: TRBJ1-5
V: TRBV20-1